This T cell receptor (beta chain) was retrieved from a study of beta chain features in type 1 diabetes. Across the whole study: Patients did not differ from healthy donors in age, gender or cell yield. Notes on the study in general: People with Type 1 diabetes carried modestly yet significantly shorter TCRB CDR3s in all four CD4+ subsets.

The CDR3 has 15 residues. Trimming shortened V by 2 bases and J by 5 bases, and 16 bases separated the two germline ends. Germline CDR1 is PRHDT and CDR2 is FYEKMQ (reference sequence). Isolated RNA was reverse transcribed in full, so expressed TCRB transcripts were sequenced. Profiling relied on immunoSEQ multiplex PCR, and the TCRdb table lists in-frame clones only, not all of them. In the table there are over 150,000 clones, 6.5% to 8.5% of which are singletons. In all sorted populations, purity surpassed 95%. This clone was detected a few times. Its specificity is not known. The sequence was collected from a woman younger than 35 with type 1 diabetes. Sequences were obtained from central memory CD4+ T cells from blood. V usage is TRBV13 and J usage is TRBJ2-7, with D possibly TRBD1 on 7 matching bases. The CDR3: CASSLSPGRGDEQYF. The CDR3 DNA sequence: TGTGCCAGCAGCTTATCCCCGGGCAGGGGGGACGAGCAGTACTTC. The full variable domain, completed using reference TRBV13 and TRBJ2-7, is AAGVIQSPRHLIKEKRETATLKCYPIPRHDTVYWYQQGPGQDPQFLISFYEKMQSDKGSIPDRFSAQQFSDYHSELNMSSLELGDSALYFCASSLSPGRGDEQYFGPGTRLTVT.